A selection of T cell receptor beta chains follows, all from one sample in a study of neurological immune-mediated disorders. One entry per CDR3 protein, called by TCRdb with MiXCR from the 5' RACE reads. The table records more than 15,000 distinct CDR3 sequences, about 15% of them present only once. Sequencing used PBMCs. These receptors were taken from a man between 60 and 70 years old with HTLV-1-associated myelopathy (HAM/TSP). Each CDR3 is given with its conserved first and last residue. The order of the fields is J gene, D gene, V gene, clone size, CDR3 protein, CDR3 DNA. D genes are given only for firm matches. Where a row states a size, it is once, few, many or the class of an expanded clone; other rows omit it.

>TRBJ1-6|-|TRBV5-1|-
CASTDGRSNSPLHF
TGCGCCAGCACGGACGGAAGATCTAATTCACCCCTCCACTTT
>TRBJ2-1|TRBD2|TRBV6-5|many
CASSHKRGGYNEQFF
TGTGCCAGCAGCCATAAGCGGGGGGGGTACAATGAGCAGTTCTTC
>TRBJ2-3|-|TRBV10-1|many
CASSDPSTDTQYF
TGCGCCAGCAGTGACCCTAGCACAGATACGCAGTATTTT
>TRBJ1-2|-|TRBV6-5|many
CASSYDGQGFNYGYTF
TGTGCCAGCAGTTATGATGGGCAGGGTTTTAACTATGGCTACACCTTC
>TRBJ1-1|-|TRBV4-2|many
CASSQVGLQTEAFF
TGTGCCAGCAGCCAAGTTGGCCTTCAGACTGAAGCTTTCTTT
>TRBJ2-6|-|TRBV5-5|medium-sized
CASSASGSGANVLTF
TGTGCCAGCAGCGCCTCAGGGTCTGGGGCCAACGTCCTGACTTTC
>TRBJ1-5|-|TRBV3-1|medium-sized
CASSQTWSQPQHF
TGTGCCAGCAGCCAAACGTGGAGTCAGCCCCAGCATTTT
>TRBJ2-1|TRBD2|TRBV20-1|many
CSARLSGGANLPWSSYNEQFF
TGCAGTGCTAGACTAAGCGGGGGTGCCAATTTACCGTGGAGCTCCTACAATGAGCAGTTCTTC
>TRBJ2-5|TRBD1|TRBV28|many
CASSPGQGYQETQYF
TGTGCCAGCAGCCCGGGACAGGGGTACCAAGAGACCCAGTACTTC
>TRBJ2-2|-|TRBV20-1|medium-sized
CSAQEMRGNTGELFF
TGCAGTGCCCAAGAGATGAGGGGGAACACCGGGGAGCTGTTTTTT
>TRBJ1-5|-|TRBV3-1|many
CASSGTGNQPQHF
TGTGCCAGCAGTGGCACCGGCAATCAGCCCCAGCATTTT
>TRBJ1-2|-|TRBV18|many
CASSPAGSGYTF
TGTGCCAGCTCACCGGCAGGTAGTGGCTACACCTTC
>TRBJ1-5|-|TRBV5-1|many
CASSLDPGSAQHF
TGCGCCAGCAGCTTGGACCCCGGGTCGGCCCAGCATTTT
>TRBJ2-5|TRBD1|TRBV5-1|-
CASSKQGAQETQYF
TGCGCCAGCAGCAAACAGGGGGCTCAGGAGACCCAGTACTTC
>TRBJ2-2|-|TRBV29-1|many
CSVALGANTGELFF
TGCAGCGTTGCTTTAGGTGCGAACACCGGGGAGCTGTTTTTT
>TRBJ2-2|TRBD1|TRBV3-1|-
CASSLPAQGAFTEELFF
TGTGCCAGCAGCCTCCCGGCACAGGGGGCGTTCACCGAGGAGCTGTTTTTT
>TRBJ2-7|-|TRBV12-3/TRBV12-4|many
CASSLRQGSYEQYF
TGTGCCAGCAGTTTGAGGCAGGGTTCCTACGAGCAGTACTTC
>TRBJ2-1|-|TRBV7-2|many
CASSSDTGNEQFF
TGTGCCAGCAGCTCGGACACGGGCAATGAGCAGTTCTTC
>TRBJ1-6|-|TRBV12-3/TRBV12-4|many
CASSLEAYNSPLHF
TGTGCCAGCAGTTTAGAGGCCTATAATTCACCCCTCCACTTT
>TRBJ1-5|-|TRBV7-2|medium-sized
CASSPRGSPNQPQHF
TGTGCCAGCAGCCCCAGGGGAAGCCCCAATCAGCCCCAGCATTTT
>TRBJ2-1|-|TRBV7-2|many
CASSPDWGNEQFF
TGTGCCAGCAGCCCGGACTGGGGGAATGAGCAGTTCTTC
>TRBJ2-7|-|TRBV2|many
CASSAKYEQYF
TGTGCCAGCAGTGCAAAATACGAGCAGTACTTC
>TRBJ1-1|TRBD1|TRBV12-3/TRBV12-4|many
CASSLTGRGNTEAFF
TGTGCCAGCAGTTTGACAGGGCGAGGGAACACTGAAGCTTTCTTT
>TRBJ1-2|TRBD1|TRBV5-1|many
CASSLIPSGTGDGYTF
TGCGCCAGCAGCCTCATACCATCCGGGACAGGGGATGGCTACACCTTC
>TRBJ2-3|TRBD2|TRBV7-9|many
CASSPPSGEYTQYF
TGTGCCAGCAGCCCTCCTAGCGGGGAGTATACGCAGTATTTT
>TRBJ2-7|-|TRBV15|once
CATSRDSSEQYF
TGTGCCACCAGCAGAGATTCGAGCGAGCAGTACTTC
>TRBJ1-1|-|TRBV4-2|many
CASSQEGYTEAFF
TGTGCCAGCAGCCAAGAGGGATACACTGAAGCTTTCTTT
>TRBJ1-1|TRBD1|TRBV7-3|many
CASSPGQGMGNTEAFF
TGTGCCAGCAGCCCGGGACAGGGAATGGGGAACACTGAAGCTTTCTTT
>TRBJ2-3|TRBD2|TRBV5-1|many
CASSEGLAVTDTQYF
TGCGCCAGCAGCGAGGGACTAGCGGTCACAGATACGCAGTATTTT
>TRBJ2-3|TRBD2|TRBV7-2|many
CASSLLAGGPSDTQYF
TGTGCCAGCAGCTTATTAGCGGGGGGGCCATCAGATACGCAGTATTTT
>TRBJ1-1|-|TRBV24-1|many
CATRGPGAEAFF
TGTGCCACCAGGGGCCCAGGTGCTGAAGCTTTCTTT
>TRBJ2-5|-|TRBV21-1|many
CASSKEPNIGQETQYF
TGTGCCAGCAGCAAAGAACCCAATATTGGCCAAGAGACCCAGTACTTC
>TRBJ1-1|TRBD1|TRBV5-1|many
CASSAQGVVESAFF
TGCGCCAGCAGCGCCCAGGGGGTAGTTGAATCAGCTTTCTTT
>TRBJ2-5|-|TRBV6-5|-
CASSYRGGNQETQYF
TGTGCCAGCAGTTACCGGGGCGGGAACCAAGAGACCCAGTACTTC
>TRBJ2-5|-|TRBV6-2/TRBV6-3|many
CASREVVSRQETQYF
TGTGCCAGCAGAGAAGTGGTATCGAGGCAAGAGACCCAGTACTTC
>TRBJ1-2|-|TRBV20-1|-
CSAKRDVLYGYTF
TGCAGTGCTAAAAGGGACGTCCTCTATGGCTACACCTTT
>TRBJ2-3|-|TRBV18|many
CASSPGGGTDTQYF
TGTGCCAGCTCACCGGGCGGCGGCACAGATACGCAGTATTTT
>TRBJ1-1|-|TRBV7-2|-
CASSLGDFTEAFF
TGTGCCAGCAGCTTAGGGGATTTCACTGAAGCTTTCTTT
>TRBJ2-3|-|TRBV24-1|many
CATSDSQGSDSTDTQYF
TGTGCCACCAGTGATTCCCAGGGGTCTGATAGCACAGATACGCAGTATTTT
>TRBJ1-5|-|TRBV12-3/TRBV12-4|many
CASSLEGYQPQHF
TGTGCCAGCAGTTTAGAGGGTTATCAGCCCCAGCATTTT
>TRBJ2-1|TRBD1|TRBV5-1|medium-sized
CASSFTGTGGPYNEQFF
TGCGCCAGCAGCTTCACCGGGACAGGGGGCCCATACAATGAGCAGTTCTTC
>TRBJ1-1|-|TRBV10-1|many
CASSAPGQNTEAFF
TGCGCCAGCAGTGCCCCGGGACAGAACACTGAAGCTTTCTTT
>TRBJ1-5|TRBD1|TRBV20-1|many
CSARLATGGFNQPQHF
TGCAGTGCTAGATTGGCCACAGGGGGTTTCAATCAGCCCCAGCATTTT
>TRBJ1-2|TRBD1|TRBV5-1|many
CASSLDRGLEYGYTF
TGCGCCAGCAGCTTGGACAGGGGGCTTGAGTATGGCTACACCTTC
>TRBJ1-1|TRBD1|TRBV6-4|few
CASSDRDMNTEAFF
TGTGCCAGCAGCGACAGGGACATGAACACTGAAGCTTTCTTT
>TRBJ1-3|-|TRBV6-1|many
CASSLYGNTIYF
TGTGCCAGCAGTCTTTATGGAAACACCATATATTTT
>TRBJ1-2|TRBD1|TRBV29-1|many
CSVGTGQGNYGYTF
TGCAGCGTTGGGACCGGACAGGGCAACTATGGCTACACCTTC
>TRBJ1-5|TRBD1|TRBV5-6|many
CASSGGTGRYQPQHF
TGTGCCAGCAGCGGCGGGACAGGGAGGTATCAGCCCCAGCATTTT
>TRBJ2-1|-|TRBV10-3|-
CAISQSYNEQFF
TGTGCCATCAGCCAATCCTACAATGAGCAGTTCTTC
>TRBJ2-2|TRBD1|TRBV5-1|many
CASSLGQGSGGELFF
TGCGCCAGCAGCTTGGGACAGGGGAGCGGCGGGGAGCTGTTTTTT
>TRBJ1-3|TRBD1|TRBV27|many
CASRLGTGLGNTIYF
TGTGCCAGCCGACTAGGGACAGGGTTAGGAAACACCATATATTTT
>TRBJ1-5|-|TRBV15|many
CATSRAVGDNQPQHF
TGTGCCACCAGCAGAGCAGTCGGGGACAATCAGCCCCAGCATTTT